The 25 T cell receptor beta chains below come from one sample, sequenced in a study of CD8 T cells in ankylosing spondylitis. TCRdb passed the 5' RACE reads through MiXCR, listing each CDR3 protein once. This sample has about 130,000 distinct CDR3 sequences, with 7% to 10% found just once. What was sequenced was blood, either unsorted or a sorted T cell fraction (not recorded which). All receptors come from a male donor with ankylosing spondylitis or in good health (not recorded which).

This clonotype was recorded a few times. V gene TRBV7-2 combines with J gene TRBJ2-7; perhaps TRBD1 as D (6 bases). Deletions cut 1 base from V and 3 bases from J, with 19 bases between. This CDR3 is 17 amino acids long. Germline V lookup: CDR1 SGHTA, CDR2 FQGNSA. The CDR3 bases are TGTGCCAGCAGCTTAGGCCCCCCAGGGGATCTATACTACGAGCAGTACTTC. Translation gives CASSLGPPGDLYYEQYF.

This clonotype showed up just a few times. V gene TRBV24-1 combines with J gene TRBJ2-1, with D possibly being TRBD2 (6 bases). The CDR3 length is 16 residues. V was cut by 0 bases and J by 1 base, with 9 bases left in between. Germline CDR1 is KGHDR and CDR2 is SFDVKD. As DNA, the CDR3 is TGTGCCACCAGTGATTTGGTGGGAGGATCCTACAATGAGCAGTTCTTC. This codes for CATSDLVGGSYNEQFF.

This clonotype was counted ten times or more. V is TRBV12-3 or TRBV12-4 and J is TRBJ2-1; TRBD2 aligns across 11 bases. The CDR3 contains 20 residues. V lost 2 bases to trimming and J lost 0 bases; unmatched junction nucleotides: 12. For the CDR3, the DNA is TGTGCCAGCAGTTTATTTCTCCTACTAGCGGGGGAAAGCTCCTACAATGAGCAGTTCTTC. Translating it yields CASSLFLLLAGESSYNEQFF.

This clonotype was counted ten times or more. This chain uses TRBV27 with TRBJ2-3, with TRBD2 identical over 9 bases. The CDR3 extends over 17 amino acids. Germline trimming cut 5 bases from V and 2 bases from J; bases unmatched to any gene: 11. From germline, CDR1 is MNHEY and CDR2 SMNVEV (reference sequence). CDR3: CASSPDRLADYTDTQYF. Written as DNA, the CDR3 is TGTGCCAGCAGTCCGGACAGACTAGCGGACTACACAGATACGCAGTATTTT.

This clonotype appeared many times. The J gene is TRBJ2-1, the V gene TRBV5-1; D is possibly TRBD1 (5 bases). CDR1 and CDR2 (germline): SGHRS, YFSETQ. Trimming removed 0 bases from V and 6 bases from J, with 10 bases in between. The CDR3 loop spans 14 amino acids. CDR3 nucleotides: TGCGCCAGCAGCTTGGGTGGGGCTAGCAATGAGCAGTTCTTC. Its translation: CASSLGGASNEQFF. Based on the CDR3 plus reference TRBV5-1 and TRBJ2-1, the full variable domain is KAGVTQTPRYLIKTRGQQVTLSCSPISGHRSVSWYQQTPGQGLQFLFEYFSETQRNKGNFPGRFSGRQFSNSRSEMNVSTLELGDSALYLCASSLGGASNEQFFGPGTRLTVL.

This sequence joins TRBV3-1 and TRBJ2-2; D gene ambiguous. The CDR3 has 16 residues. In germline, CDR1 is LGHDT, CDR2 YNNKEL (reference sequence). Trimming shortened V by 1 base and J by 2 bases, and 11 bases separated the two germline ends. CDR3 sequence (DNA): TGTGCCAGCAGCCAAGGGTTTGGCAGAAACACCGGGGAGCTGTTTTTT. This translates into CASSQGFGRNTGELFF.

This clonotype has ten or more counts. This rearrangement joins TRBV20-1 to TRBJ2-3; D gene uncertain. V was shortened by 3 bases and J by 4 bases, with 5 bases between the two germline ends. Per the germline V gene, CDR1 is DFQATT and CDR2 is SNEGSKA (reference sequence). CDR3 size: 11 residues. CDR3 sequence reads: CSASSADTQYF. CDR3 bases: TGCAGTGCTAGTTCGGCAGATACGCAGTATTTT.

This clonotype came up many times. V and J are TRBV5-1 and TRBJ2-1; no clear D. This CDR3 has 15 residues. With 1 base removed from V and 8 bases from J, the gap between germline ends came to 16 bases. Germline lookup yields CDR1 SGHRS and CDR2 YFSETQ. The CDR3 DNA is TGCGCCAGCAGCTTGATCGCCTCTTCGACCGATGAGCAGTTCTTC. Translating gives CASSLIASSTDEQFF.

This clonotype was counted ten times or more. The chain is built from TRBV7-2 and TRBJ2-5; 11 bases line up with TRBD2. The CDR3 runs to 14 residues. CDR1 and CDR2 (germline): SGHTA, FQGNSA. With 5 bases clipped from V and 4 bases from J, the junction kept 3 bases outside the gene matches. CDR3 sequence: CASSLGLAGETQYF. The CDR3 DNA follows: TGTGCCAGCAGCCTCGGACTAGCGGGAGAGACCCAGTACTTC.

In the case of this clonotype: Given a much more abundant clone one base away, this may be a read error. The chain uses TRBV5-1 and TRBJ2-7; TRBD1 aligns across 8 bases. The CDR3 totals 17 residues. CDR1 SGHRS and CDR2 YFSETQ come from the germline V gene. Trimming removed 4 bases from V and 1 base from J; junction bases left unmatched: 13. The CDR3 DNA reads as TGCGCCAGCAGCCCACTCAGGGGGCGCGCTGAATCCTACGAGCAGTACTTC. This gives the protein CASSPLRGRAESYEQYF. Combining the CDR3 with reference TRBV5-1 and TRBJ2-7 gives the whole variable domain KAGVTQTPRYLIKTRGQQVTLSCSPISGHRSVSWYQQTPGQGLQFLFEYFSETQRNKGNFPGRFSGRQFSNSRSEMNVSTLELGDSALYLCASSPLRGRAESYEQYFGPGTRLTVT.

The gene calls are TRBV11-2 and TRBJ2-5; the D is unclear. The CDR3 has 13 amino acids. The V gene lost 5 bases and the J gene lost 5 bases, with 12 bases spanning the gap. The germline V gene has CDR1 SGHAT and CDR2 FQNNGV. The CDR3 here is CASSPSTLETQYF. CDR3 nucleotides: TGTGCCAGCAGCCCTAGTACTCTGGAGACCCAGTACTTC.

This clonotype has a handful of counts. This chain's CDR3 is CSARQGQYQPQHF. In DNA form, the CDR3 reads TGCAGTGCTAGACAGGGACAGTATCAGCCCCAGCATTTT. V is TRBV20-1 and J is TRBJ1-5, with TRBD1 matching 7 bases. This CDR3 comprises 13 residues. Germline CDR1 DFQATT, CDR2 SNEGSKA (reference sequence). The V gene end was trimmed by 2 bases and the J gene end by 5 bases; junction bases not matched to a gene: 3.

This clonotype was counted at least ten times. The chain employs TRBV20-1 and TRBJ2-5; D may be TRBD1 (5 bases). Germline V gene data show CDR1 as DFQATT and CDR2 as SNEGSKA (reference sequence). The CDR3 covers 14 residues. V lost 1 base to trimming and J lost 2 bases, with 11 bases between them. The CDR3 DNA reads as TGCAGTGCTAGAGTGCAGGGAATACAAGAGACCCAGTACTTC. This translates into CSARVQGIQETQYF.

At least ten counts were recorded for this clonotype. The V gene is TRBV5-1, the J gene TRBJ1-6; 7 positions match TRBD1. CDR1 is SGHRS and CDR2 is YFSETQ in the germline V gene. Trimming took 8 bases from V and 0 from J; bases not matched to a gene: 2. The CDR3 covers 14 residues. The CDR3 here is CARDRVSYNSPLHF. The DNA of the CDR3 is TGCGCCAGAGACAGGGTCTCCTATAATTCACCCCTCCACTTT.

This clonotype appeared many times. The CDR3 region has the DNA TGTGCCAGCAGTTTCCGGGTCCAGGAGACCCAGTACTTC. Protein product: CASSFRVQETQYF. The chain recombines TRBV12-3 or TRBV12-4 with TRBJ2-5; D remains unclear. Deletions cut 3 bases from V and 5 bases from J, with 10 bases between. The CDR3 length is 13 residues.

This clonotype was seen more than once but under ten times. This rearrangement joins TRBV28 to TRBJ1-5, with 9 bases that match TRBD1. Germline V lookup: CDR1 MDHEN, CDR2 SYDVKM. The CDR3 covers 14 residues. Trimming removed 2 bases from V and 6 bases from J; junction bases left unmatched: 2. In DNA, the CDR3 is TGTGCCAGCAGTTTAAGGGGACAGGGTCAGCCCCAGCATTTT. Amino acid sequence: CASSLRGQGQPQHF. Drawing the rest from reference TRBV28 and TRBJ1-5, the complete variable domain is DVKVTQSSRYLVKRTGEKVFLECVQDMDHENMFWYRQDPGLGLRLIYFSYDVKMKEKGDIPEGYSVSREKKERFSLILESASTNQTSMYLCASSLRGQGQPQHFGDGTRLSIL.

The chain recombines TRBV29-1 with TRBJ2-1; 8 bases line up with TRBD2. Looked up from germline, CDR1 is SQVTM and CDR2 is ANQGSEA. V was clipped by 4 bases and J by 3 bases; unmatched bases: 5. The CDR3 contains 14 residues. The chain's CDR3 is CSVAALAVYNEQFF. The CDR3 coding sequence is TGCAGCGTTGCAGCACTAGCGGTCTACAATGAGCAGTTCTTC.

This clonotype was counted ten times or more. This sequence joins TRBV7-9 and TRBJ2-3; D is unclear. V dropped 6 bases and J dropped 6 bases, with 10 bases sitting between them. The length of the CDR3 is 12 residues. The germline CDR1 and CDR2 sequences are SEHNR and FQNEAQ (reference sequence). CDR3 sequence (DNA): TGTGCCAGCAGTTTCACTTACGATACGCAGTATTTT. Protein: CASSFTYDTQYF.

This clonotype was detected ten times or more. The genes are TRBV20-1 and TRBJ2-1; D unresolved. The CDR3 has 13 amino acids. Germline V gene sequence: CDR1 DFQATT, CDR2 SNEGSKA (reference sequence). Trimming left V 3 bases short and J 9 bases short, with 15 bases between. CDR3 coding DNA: TGCAGTGCTAGTGAAAGAGGTTCAGGTGAGCAGTTCTTC. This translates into CSASERGSGEQFF.

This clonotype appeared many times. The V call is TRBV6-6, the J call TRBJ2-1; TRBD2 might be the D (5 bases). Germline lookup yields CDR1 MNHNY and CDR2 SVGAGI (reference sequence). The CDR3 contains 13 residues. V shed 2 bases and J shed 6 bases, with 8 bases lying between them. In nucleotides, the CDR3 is TGTGCCAGCAGTTACGCAGGAGGCAATGAGCAGTTCTTC. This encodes CASSYAGGNEQFF.

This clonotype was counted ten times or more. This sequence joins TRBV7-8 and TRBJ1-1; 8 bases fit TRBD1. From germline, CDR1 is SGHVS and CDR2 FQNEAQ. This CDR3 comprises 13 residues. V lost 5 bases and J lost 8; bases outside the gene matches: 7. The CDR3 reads CASSTRTGIEAFF. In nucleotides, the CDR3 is TGTGCCAGCAGCACAAGGACAGGGATCGAAGCTTTCTTT.

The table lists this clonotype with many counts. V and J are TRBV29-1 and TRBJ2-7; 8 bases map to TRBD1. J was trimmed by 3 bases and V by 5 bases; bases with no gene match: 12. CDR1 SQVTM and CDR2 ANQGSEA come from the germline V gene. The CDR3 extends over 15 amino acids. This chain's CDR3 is CSVRTGFNHHYEQYF. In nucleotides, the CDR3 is TGCAGCGTTAGGACAGGGTTCAATCACCACTACGAGCAGTACTTC.

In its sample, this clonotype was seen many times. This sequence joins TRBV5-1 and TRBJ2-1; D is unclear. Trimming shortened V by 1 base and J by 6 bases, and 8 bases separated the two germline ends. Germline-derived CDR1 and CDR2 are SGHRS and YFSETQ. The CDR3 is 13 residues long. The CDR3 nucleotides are TGCGCCAGCAGCTTGCGCGTAGGCAATGAGCAGTTCTTC. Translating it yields CASSLRVGNEQFF.

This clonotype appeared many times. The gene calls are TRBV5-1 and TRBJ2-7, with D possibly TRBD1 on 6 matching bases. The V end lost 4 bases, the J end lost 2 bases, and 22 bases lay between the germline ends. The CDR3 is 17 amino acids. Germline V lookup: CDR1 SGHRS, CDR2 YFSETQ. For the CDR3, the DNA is TGCGCCAGCAGCCCAAACCCCCAGGGGCATCCCGCCTACGAGCAGTACTTC. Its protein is CASSPNPQGHPAYEQYF.

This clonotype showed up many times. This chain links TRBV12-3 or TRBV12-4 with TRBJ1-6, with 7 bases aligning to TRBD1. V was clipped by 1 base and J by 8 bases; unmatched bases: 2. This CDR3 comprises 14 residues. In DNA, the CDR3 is TGTGCCAGCAGTTTAGAAGGGGGCTATTCACCCCTCCACTTT. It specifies CASSLEGGYSPLHF.